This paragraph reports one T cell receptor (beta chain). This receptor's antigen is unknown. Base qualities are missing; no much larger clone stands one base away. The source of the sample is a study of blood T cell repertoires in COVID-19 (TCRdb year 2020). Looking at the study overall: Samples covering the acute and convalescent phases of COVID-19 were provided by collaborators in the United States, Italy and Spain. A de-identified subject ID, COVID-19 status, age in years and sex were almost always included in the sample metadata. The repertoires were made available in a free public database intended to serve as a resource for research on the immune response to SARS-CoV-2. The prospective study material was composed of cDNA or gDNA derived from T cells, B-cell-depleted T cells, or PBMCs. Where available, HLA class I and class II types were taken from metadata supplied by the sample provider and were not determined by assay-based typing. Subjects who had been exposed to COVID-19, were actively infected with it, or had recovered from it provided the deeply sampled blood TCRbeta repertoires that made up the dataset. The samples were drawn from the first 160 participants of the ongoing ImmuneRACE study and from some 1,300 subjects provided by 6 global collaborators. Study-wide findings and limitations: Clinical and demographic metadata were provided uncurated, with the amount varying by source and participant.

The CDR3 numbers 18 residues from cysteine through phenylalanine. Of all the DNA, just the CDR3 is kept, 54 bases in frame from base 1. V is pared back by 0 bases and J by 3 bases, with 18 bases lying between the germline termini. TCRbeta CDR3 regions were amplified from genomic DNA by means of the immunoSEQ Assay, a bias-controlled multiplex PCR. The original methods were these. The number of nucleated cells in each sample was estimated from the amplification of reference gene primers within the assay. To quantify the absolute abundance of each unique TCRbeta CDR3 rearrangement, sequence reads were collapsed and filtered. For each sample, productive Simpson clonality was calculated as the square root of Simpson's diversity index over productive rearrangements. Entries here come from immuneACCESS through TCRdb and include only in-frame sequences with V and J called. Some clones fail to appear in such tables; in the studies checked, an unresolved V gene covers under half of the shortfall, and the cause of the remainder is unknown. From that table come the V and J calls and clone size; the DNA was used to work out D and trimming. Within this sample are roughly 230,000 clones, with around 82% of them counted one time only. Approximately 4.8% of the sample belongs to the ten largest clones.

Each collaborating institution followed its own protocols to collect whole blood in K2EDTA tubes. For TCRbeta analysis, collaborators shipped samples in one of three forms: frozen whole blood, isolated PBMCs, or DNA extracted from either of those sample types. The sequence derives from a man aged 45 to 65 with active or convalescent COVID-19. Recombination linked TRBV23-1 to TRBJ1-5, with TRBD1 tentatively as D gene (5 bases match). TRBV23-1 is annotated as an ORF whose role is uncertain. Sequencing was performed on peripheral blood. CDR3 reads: CASSQSWPGRDSNQPQHF. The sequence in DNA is TGCGCCAGCAGTCAATCGTGGCCAGGGCGCGATTCCAATCAGCCCCAGCATTTT.